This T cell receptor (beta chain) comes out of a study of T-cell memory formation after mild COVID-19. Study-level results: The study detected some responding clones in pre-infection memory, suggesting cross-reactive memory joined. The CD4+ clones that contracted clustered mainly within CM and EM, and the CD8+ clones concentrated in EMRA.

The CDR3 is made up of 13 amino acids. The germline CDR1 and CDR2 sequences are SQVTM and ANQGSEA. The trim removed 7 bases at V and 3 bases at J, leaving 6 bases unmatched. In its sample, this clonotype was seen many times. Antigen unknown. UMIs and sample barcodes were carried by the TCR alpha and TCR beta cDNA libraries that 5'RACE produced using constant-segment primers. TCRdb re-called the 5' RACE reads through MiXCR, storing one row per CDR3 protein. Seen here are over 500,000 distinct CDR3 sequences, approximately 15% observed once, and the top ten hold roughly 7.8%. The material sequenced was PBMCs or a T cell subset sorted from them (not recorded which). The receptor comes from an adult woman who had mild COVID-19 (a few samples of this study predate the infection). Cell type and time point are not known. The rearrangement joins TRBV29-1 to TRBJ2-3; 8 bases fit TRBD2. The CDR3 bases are TGCAGCGCCCGGGGGGGGAGGACAGATACGCAGTATTTT. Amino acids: CSARGGRTDTQYF.